This entry features one T cell receptor (beta chain) sequence. TCRdb's table, derived via immunoSEQ multiplex PCR, lists solely in-frame clones and lacks some. The sample lists about 68,000 clones; just under 95% were seen once. The CDR3 consists of 14 residues. Germline V CDR1 and CDR2: LNHDA, SQIVND (reference sequence). The germline V and J ends were trimmed by 6 bases and 0 bases, with 8 bases remaining between them. The V call is TRBV19, the J call TRBJ2-2; D may be TRBD1 (6 bases). The TCR sequence derives from a man aged 40-49 years with rheumatoid arthritis. The source material was PBMCs. CDR3 in DNA: TGTGCCAGTAGGGACAGCGCGAACACCGGGGAGCTGTTTTTT. This encodes CASRDSANTGELFF.